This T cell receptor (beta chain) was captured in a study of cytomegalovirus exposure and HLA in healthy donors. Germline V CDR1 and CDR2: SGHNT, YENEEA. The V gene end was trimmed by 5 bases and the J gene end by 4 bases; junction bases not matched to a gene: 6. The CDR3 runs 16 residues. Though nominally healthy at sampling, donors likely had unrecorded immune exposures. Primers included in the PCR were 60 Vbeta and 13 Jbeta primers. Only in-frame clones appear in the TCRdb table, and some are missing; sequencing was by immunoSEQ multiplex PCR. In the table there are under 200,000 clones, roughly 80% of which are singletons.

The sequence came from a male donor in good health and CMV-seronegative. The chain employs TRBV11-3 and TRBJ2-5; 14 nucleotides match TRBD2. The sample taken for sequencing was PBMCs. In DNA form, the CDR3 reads TGTGCCAGCAGCAAGAGACTAGCGGGGGGGCGAGAGACCCAGTACTTC. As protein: CASSKRLAGGRETQYF.